This T cell receptor beta chain was observed in a study of vaccination and CD4 T cells after COVID-19. This clonotype was detected only a few times. Its cognate antigen is unknown. Treatment in this sample: approximately 9-day PBMC culture with coronavirus spike peptide pools or control peptides (ViraFEST assay). The culture of roughly 2 million PBMCs per well included approximately 9.3 IU/ml IL-2 and roughly 10 ug/ml peptide pools. The study sequenced cultured CD4+ T cell DNA using the Oncomine TCR Beta short-read assay. Genomic DNA was isolated from cultured CD4+ T cells. TCRdb recomputed calls from the PCR reads with MiXCR, one row per CDR3 protein. The data hold fewer than 20,000 distinct CDR3 sequences, with 42% observed a single time. Whole-study results and caveats: Median SARS-CoV-2-reactive clonotype numbers went from 21 to 38; this increase was not significant.

Sequencing input: cultured CD4+ T cells from blood. This receptor was taken from a human donor with COVID-19.

DNA for the CDR3: TGTGCCAGCAGTGAAGTTCTAGATGAGCAGTTCTTC. Translating it yields CASSEVLDEQFF. The chain links TRBV6-1 to TRBJ2-1; D remains ambiguous. V was cut by 1 base and J by 8 bases, with 6 bases left in between. CDR1 MNHNS and CDR2 SASEGT come from the germline V gene. The CDR3 sequence is 12 residues long.